The 4 T cell receptor beta chains below all came from one sample that was sequenced in a study of blood T cell repertoires in COVID-19. The table came from immunoSEQ multiplex PCR; TCRdb's copy has only in-frame clones and leaves some out. The repertoire holds about 350,000 clones, roughly 86% seen once, with roughly a tenth in the top ten. Sequenced sample: peripheral blood. Receptor source: a man between 25 and 39 years old with COVID-19, enrolled during active disease.

This CDR3 is CASSPGLGGSPLHF. The DNA for the CDR3 is TGTGCCAGCAGTCCGGGCCTTGGAGGGTCACCCCTCCACTTT. This sequence joins TRBV7-3 and TRBJ1-6; D gene uncertain. Germline lookup yields CDR1 SGHTA and CDR2 FQGTGA. V was shortened by 6 bases and J by 10 bases, with 16 bases between the two germline ends. The CDR3 totals 14 residues.

The J gene is TRBJ2-1, the V gene TRBV7-2, with 8 positions matching TRBD2. CDR1 is SGHTA and CDR2 is FQGNSA in the germline V gene. V lost 2 bases to trimming and J lost 4 bases; unmatched junction nucleotides: 10. There are 17 residues in the CDR3. CDR3: CASSLIVAGGRYNEQFF. Written as DNA, the CDR3 is TGTGCCAGCAGCTTAATCGTCGCGGGGGGACGTTACAATGAGCAGTTCTTC.

The chain carries TRBV7-2 and TRBJ2-3, with D maybe TRBD1 (5 bases). The CDR3 covers 18 residues. Germline assignment: CDR1 SGHTA and CDR2 FQGNSA. V lost 5 bases and J lost 0, with 21 bases in between. The CDR3 sequence: CASSLFIPQGPSTDTQYF. The CDR3 DNA follows: TGTGCCAGCAGCCTATTTATTCCCCAGGGCCCTAGCACAGATACGCAGTATTTT.

This CDR3 reads CASRAVAGGYNEQFF. The CDR3 coding sequence is TGTGCCAGCAGGGCCGTGGCGGGGGGATACAATGAGCAGTTCTTC. The J gene is TRBJ2-1, the V gene TRBV6-5, with 8 bases identical to TRBD2. Germline CDR1 MNHEY, CDR2 SVGAGI. The CDR3 totals 15 residues. The V gene end was trimmed by 6 bases and the J gene end by 4 bases; junction bases not matched to a gene: 8.